This T cell receptor (beta chain) was documented in a study of CD8 T cells in ankylosing spondylitis. Study conclusions and caveats: Disease-associated clonotypes exhibited CD8+ identity and were relatively infrequent in peripheral blood. Prior work had noted some motif variants in reactive arthritis blood and synovial fluid. Roughly 8 highly homologous variants made up a TCR beta motif that seemed to typify ankylosing spondylitis blood.

The TCR beta libraries were generated through quantitative 5'-RACE incorporating molecular barcodes. Using its own MiXCR run on the 5' RACE reads, TCRdb lists one record per CDR3 protein. The sample contains around 94,000 distinct CDR3 sequences, roughly 8.8% of which appear only once. As concerns this clonotype: The antigen is not known.

Trimming left V 3 bases short and J 8 bases short, with 13 bases between. The CDR3 sequence is 13 residues long. Looked up from germline, CDR1 is SGHAT and CDR2 is FQNNGV. The sample consisted of blood, either unsorted or a sorted T cell fraction (not recorded which). This TCR came from a male donor with ankylosing spondylitis. This chain connects TRBV11-2 to TRBJ1-1, with no clear D. CDR3 DNA: TGTGCCAGCAGCTTTAAAGGGCCAGTCGAAGCTTTCTTT. This codes for CASSFKGPVEAFF.